Listed here are 14 T cell receptor beta chains from one sample, sequenced in a study of OX40 agonist ivuxolimab in advanced cancers. Libraries were built with the immunoSEQ multiplex PCR assay. In its TCRdb copy, this immuneACCESS table keeps in-frame sequences only and misses some clones. Where compared with another copy, unresolved V genes explain less than half of these, and the others have no known cause. Present in this sample are approximately 70,000 clones, approximately 90% of which were seen just once. Approximately 0.27% of the sample lies in the top ten. This specimen was CD4+ or CD8+ T cells sorted from blood, taken in a trial of the OX40 agonist ivuxolimab. These receptors all stem from an adult with an advanced solid tumor such as melanoma, head and neck, liver or kidney cancer.

V usage is TRBV4-1 and J usage is TRBJ2-5, with D tentatively TRBD2 (5 bases). V was clipped by 0 bases and J by 4 bases, with 6 bases between them. The CDR3 contains 13 residues. Germline V CDR1 and CDR2: MGHRA, YSYEKL. This CDR3 is CASSQDRGETQYF. CDR3 in DNA: TGCGCCAGCAGCCAAGATCGGGGAGAGACCCAGTACTTC.

This chain uses TRBV5-1 with TRBJ2-1; no reliable D call. The CDR3 has 13 amino acids. Trimming cost V 0 bases and J 6 bases, with 7 bases left between them. CDR1 is SGHRS and CDR2 is YFSETQ in the germline V gene. CDR3 amino acids: CASSLAPLNEQFF. Here the CDR3 DNA reads TGCGCCAGCAGCTTGGCGCCCCTCAATGAGCAGTTCTTC.

The CDR3 nucleotides read TGTGCCAGCAGCTTAGTCACAGGGAGTCCCTACGAGCAGTACTTC. Its protein product is CASSLVTGSPYEQYF. This sequence joins TRBV7-8 and TRBJ2-7, with D maybe TRBD1 (6 bases). The CDR3 consists of 15 residues. CDR1 and CDR2 (germline): SGHVS, FQNEAQ. Trimming took off 1 base at V and 2 bases at J, with 12 bases between the two ends.

CDR3 DNA sequence: TGTGCCATCAGTGAGCGGGGACAGGGGGACGAGCAGTACTTC. This sequence encodes CAISERGQGDEQYF. The chain has TRBV10-3 and TRBJ2-7, with TRBD1 identical over 11 bases. CDR1 is ENHRY and CDR2 is SYGVKD in the germline V gene. The J segment lost 5 bases and the V segment lost 2 bases, leaving 2 bases of the junction unmatched. The CDR3 loop spans 14 amino acids.

V is TRBV27 and J is TRBJ2-3; D is unclear. The CDR3 consists of 17 residues. The germline V and J ends were trimmed by 1 base and 2 bases, with 16 bases remaining between them. Germline assignment: CDR1 MNHEY and CDR2 SMNVEV (reference sequence). The CDR3 coding sequence is TGTGCCAGCAGTTTATGGCAGGCAAAGGTCGCCACAGATACGCAGTATTTT. Translation: CASSLWQAKVATDTQYF.

This chain links TRBV28 with TRBJ2-1, with TRBD2 matching over 10 bases. The J segment lost 6 bases and the V segment lost 2 bases, leaving 4 bases of the junction unmatched. This CDR3 has 15 amino acids. CDR1 MDHEN and CDR2 SYDVKM come from the germline V gene. DNA for the CDR3: TGTGCCAGCAGTTTAGTCAGCGGGAGGGCCAATGAGCAGTTCTTC. It encodes CASSLVSGRANEQFF.

J is TRBJ1-5 and V is TRBV15; no firm D call. The V gene lost 0 bases and the J gene lost 5 bases, with 8 bases spanning the gap. The CDR3 is made up of 14 amino acids. CDR1 and CDR2 from the germline V gene are LNHNV and YYDKDF (reference sequence). This CDR3 is CATSRDFSDQPQHF. The CDR3 DNA sequence: TGTGCCACCAGCAGAGATTTTAGTGATCAGCCCCAGCATTTT.

The V and J genes are TRBV28 and TRBJ1-2; D is unresolved. Germline values: CDR1 MDHEN, CDR2 SYDVKM. V dropped 5 bases and J dropped 2 bases, with 6 bases sitting between them. CDR3 length: 12 amino acids. The chain's CDR3 is CASSTSNYGYTF. The CDR3 DNA sequence: TGTGCCAGCAGTACGTCAAACTATGGCTACACCTTC.

This clone occurred once. V is TRBV4-2 and J is TRBJ2-1; D is uncertain. The CDR3 extends over 17 amino acids. Germline CDR1 reads LGHNA; CDR2 reads YNFKEQ. V gave up 3 bases and J gave up 5 bases, with 20 bases separating them. CDR3 coding DNA: TGTGCCAGCAGCCAGGAACTCTTATTTCTGGGGAACAATGAGCAGTTCTTC. It specifies CASSQELLFLGNNEQFF.

This clone was seen a single time. V gene TRBV14 combines with J gene TRBJ2-1, with D tentatively TRBD2 (6 bases). The germline gives CDR1 SGHDN, CDR2 FVKESK. CDR3 length: 16 amino acids. The V gene lost 3 bases and the J gene lost 7 bases, with 19 bases spanning the gap. As DNA, the CDR3 is TGTGCCAGCAGCCAGGGTAACGCGGGAAATTGGAATGAGCAGTTCTTC. Amino acid sequence: CASSQGNAGNWNEQFF.

The chain employs TRBV5-4 and TRBJ2-1; D uncertain. Trimming stripped 1 base from V and 1 base from J, with 9 bases between. This CDR3 spans 15 amino acids. Germline CDR1 is SGHNT and CDR2 is YYREEE (reference sequence). The CDR3 DNA reads as TGTGCCAGCAGCTTGAATACGGATTCCTACAATGAGCAGTTCTTC. Protein product: CASSLNTDSYNEQFF.

The gene calls are TRBV4-1 and TRBJ2-5, with 15 bases lining up with TRBD2. Germline V gene data show CDR1 as MGHRA and CDR2 as YSYEKL. This CDR3 comprises 18 residues. V lost 2 bases, J lost 0 bases, and 4 bases stayed unmatched. For the CDR3, the DNA is TGCGCCAGCAGCCAACTGGGACTAGCGGGAGGCCACCAAGAGACCCAGTACTTC. Translated: CASSQLGLAGGHQETQYF.

V is TRBV28 and J is TRBJ2-7; D is perhaps TRBD1 (6 bases). The CDR3 spans 13 residues. CDR1 is MDHEN and CDR2 is SYDVKM in the germline V gene. Between the trimmed V and J ends, which lost 8 bases and 3 bases, there was a span of 14 bases. The CDR3 sequence: CASRGQGFYEQYF. The CDR3 DNA reads as TGTGCCAGCCGGGGCCAGGGGTTCTACGAGCAGTACTTC.

This chain uses TRBV20-1 with TRBJ2-3, with D possibly TRBD2 on 7 matching bases. Germline V CDR1 and CDR2: DFQATT, SNEGSKA (reference sequence). V gave up 8 bases and J gave up 6 bases, with 12 bases separating them. The CDR3 length is 11 residues. This CDR3 reads CSTGRGDTQYF. CDR3 in DNA: TGCAGTACAGGGAGGGGGGATACGCAGTATTTT.